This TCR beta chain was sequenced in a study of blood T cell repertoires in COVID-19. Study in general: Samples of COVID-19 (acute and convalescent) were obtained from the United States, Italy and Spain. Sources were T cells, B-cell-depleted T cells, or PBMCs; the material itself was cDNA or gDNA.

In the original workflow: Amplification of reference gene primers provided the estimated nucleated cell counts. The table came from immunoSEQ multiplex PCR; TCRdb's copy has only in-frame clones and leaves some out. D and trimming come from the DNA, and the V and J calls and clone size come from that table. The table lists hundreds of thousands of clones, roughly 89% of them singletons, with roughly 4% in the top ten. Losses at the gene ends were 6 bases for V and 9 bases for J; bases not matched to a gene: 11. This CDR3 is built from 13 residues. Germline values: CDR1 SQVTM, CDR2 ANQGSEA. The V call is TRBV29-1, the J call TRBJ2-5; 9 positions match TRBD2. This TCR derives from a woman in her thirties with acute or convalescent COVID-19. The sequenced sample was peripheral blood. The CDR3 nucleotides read TGCAGCGTGGAGTCTAGCGGGAAAGGGGCCCAGTACTTC. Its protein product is CSVESSGKGAQYF.